This entry is about one TCR beta chain. From the RACE reads, TCRdb called clonotypes with MiXCR, one entry per CDR3 protein. Seen here are over 300,000 distinct CDR3 sequences, about 5.1% observed once, and the top ten hold 2% to 3%. The CDR3 sequence is 13 residues long. Germline trimming cut 10 bases from V and 8 bases from J; bases unmatched to any gene: 7. CDR1 is MDHEN, CDR2 SYDVKM, per germline. This record comes from a study of human T cells and chemical hapten exposure. Time point defined: pre-sensitization, week 0. Treatment here: therapeutic diphenylcyclopropenone sensitization with weekly scalp DPC.

The origin of this receptor is a woman between 45 and 65 years old with alopecia areata. Some clones in this sample may be carry-over from other donors' samples. Here the sequenced sample was whole blood, taken in connection with sensitization to the hapten diphenylcyclopropenone (DPC). The genes are TRBV28 and TRBJ1-6; the match to TRBD1 covers 8 bases. The CDR3 DNA reads TGTGCCACCTCGACAGGGGATGATTCACCCCTCCACTTT. Translated: CATSTGDDSPLHF.